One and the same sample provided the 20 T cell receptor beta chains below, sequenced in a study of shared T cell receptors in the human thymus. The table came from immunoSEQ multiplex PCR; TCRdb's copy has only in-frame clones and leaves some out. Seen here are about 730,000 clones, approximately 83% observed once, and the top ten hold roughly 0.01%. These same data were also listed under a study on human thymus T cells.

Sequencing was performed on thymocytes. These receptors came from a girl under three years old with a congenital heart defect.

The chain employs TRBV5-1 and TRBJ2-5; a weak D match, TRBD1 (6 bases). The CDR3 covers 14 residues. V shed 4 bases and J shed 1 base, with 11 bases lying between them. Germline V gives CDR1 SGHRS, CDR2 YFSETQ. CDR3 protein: CASSLRGTQETQYF. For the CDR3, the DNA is TGCGCCAGCAGCCTAAGGGGGACCCAAGAGACCCAGTACTTC.

CDR3 protein: CASRTGGEEETQYF. The CDR3 nucleotides read TGTGCCAGCAGAACAGGGGGCGAGGAGGAGACCCAGTACTTC. The V and J genes are TRBV2 and TRBJ2-5, with 9 bases identical to TRBD1. Germline CDR1 and CDR2: SNHLY and FYNNEI. With V trimmed by 6 bases and J by 5 bases, 7 bases remained unmatched. The CDR3 spans 14 residues.

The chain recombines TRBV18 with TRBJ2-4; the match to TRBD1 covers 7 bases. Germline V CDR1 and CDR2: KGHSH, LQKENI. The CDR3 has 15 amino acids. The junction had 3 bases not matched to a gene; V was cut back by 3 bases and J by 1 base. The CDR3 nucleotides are TGTGCCAGCTCACCCAAGGACAGGGCCAAAAACATTCAGTACTTC. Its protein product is CASSPKDRAKNIQYF.

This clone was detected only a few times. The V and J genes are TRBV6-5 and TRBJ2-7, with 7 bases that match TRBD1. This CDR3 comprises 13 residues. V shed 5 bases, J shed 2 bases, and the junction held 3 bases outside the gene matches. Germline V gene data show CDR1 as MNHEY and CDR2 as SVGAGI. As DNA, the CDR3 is TGTGCCAGCAGTCCGACAGGGACCTACGAGCAGTACTTC. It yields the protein CASSPTGTYEQYF.

In DNA form, the CDR3 reads TGCGCCAGCAGCACGGCGACTAGCGGGGGGCCCTACGAGCAGTACTTC. This sequence encodes CASSTATSGGPYEQYF. The chain carries TRBV5-1 and TRBJ2-7, with 13 bases fitting TRBD2. CDR1 SGHRS and CDR2 YFSETQ come from the germline V gene. The CDR3 is made up of 16 amino acids. V was clipped by 4 bases and J by 2 bases; unmatched bases: 6.

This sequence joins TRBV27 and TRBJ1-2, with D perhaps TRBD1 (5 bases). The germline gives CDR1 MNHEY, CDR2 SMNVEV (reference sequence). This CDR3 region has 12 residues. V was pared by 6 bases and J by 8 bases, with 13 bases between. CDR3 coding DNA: TGTGCCAGCAGAGACGGGGGTAGGGGCTACACCTTC. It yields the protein CASRDGGRGYTF.

CDR3 region: CASRTRDRGYRYGYTF. CDR3 DNA sequence: TGTGCCAGTAGAACAAGGGACAGGGGTTATCGCTATGGCTACACCTTC. The rearrangement links TRBV19 to TRBJ1-2; 10 bases agree with TRBD1. With 6 bases clipped from V and 4 bases from J, the junction kept 11 bases outside the gene matches. There are 16 residues in the CDR3. The germline CDR1 and CDR2 sequences are LNHDA and SQIVND (reference sequence).

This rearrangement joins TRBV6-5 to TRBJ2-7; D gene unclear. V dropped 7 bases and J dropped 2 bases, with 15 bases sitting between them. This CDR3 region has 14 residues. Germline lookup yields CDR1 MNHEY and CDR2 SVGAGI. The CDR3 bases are TGTGCCAGCAACCCTGACAAGAGAGCCTACGAGCAGTACTTC. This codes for CASNPDKRAYEQYF.

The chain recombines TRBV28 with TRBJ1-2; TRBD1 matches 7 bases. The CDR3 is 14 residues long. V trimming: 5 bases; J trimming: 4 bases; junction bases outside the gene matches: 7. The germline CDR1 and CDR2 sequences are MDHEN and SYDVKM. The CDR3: CASSPPTGAYGYTF. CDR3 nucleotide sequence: TGTGCCAGCAGTCCCCCCACAGGGGCCTATGGCTACACCTTC.

The CDR3 loop reads CASSESDRGQNYGYTF. CDR3 nucleotides: TGCGCCAGCAGTGAGTCGGACAGGGGGCAGAACTATGGCTACACCTTC. The rearrangement links TRBV10-2 to TRBJ1-2, with 11 bases that match TRBD1. V dropped 0 bases and J dropped 2; count of bases not matched to a gene: 2. The germline V gene encodes CDR1 WSHSY and CDR2 SAAADI. This CDR3 spans 16 amino acids.

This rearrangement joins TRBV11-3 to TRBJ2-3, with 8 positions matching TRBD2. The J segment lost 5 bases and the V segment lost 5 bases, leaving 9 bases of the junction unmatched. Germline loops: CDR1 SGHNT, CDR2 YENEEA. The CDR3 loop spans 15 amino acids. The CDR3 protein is CASSVSGGRGDTQYF. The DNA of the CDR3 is TGTGCCAGCAGCGTGTCGGGGGGGCGGGGAGATACGCAGTATTTT.

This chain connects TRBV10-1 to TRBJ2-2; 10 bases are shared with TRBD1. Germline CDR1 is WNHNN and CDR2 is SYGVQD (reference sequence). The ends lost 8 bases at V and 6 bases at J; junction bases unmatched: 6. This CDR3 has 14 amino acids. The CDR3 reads CASRPGQGAGELFF. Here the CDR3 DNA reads TGCGCCAGCCGCCCAGGACAGGGGGCCGGGGAGCTGTTTTTT.

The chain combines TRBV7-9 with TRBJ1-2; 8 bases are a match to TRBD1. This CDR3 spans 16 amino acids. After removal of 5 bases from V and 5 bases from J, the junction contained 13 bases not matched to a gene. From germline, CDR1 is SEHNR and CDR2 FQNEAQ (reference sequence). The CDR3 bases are TGTGCCAGCAGCATGAGGGGGCAGGGGGCAGAGTATGGCTACACCTTC. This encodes CASSMRGQGAEYGYTF.

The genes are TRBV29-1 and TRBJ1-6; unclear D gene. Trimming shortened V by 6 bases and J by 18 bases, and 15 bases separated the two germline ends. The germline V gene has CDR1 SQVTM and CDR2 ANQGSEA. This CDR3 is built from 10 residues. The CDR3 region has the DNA TGCAGCGTAAATAAGACACTCTCCCACTTT. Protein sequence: CSVNKTLSHF.

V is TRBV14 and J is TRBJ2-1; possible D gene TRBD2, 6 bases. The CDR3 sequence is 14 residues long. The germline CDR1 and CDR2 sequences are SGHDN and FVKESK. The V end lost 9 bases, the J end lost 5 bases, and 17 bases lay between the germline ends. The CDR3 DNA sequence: TGTGCCAGTCTGAGCACCGGGGGAGACAATGAGCAGTTCTTC. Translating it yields CASLSTGGDNEQFF.

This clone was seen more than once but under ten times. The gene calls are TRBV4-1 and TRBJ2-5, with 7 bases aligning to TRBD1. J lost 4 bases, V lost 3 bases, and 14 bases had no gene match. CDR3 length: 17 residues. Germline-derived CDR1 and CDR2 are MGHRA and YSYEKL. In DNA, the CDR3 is TGCGCCAGCAGCCATCGAAAAGGGACAGCCTGGGGAGAGACCCAGTACTTC. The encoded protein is CASSHRKGTAWGETQYF.

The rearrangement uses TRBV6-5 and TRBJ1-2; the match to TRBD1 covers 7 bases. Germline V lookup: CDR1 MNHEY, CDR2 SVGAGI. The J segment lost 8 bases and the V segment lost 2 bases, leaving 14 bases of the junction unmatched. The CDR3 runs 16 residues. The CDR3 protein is CASSYRDSPGVEGYTF. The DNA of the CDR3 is TGTGCCAGCAGTTACCGGGACAGCCCGGGCGTTGAGGGCTACACCTTC.

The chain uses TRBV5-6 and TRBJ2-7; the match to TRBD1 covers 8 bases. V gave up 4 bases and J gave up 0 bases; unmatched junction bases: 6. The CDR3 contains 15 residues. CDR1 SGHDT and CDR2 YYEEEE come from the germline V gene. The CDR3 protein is CASSPRDRGSYEQYF. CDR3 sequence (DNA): TGTGCCAGCAGCCCTAGAGACAGGGGCTCCTACGAGCAGTACTTC.

CDR3 sequence (DNA): TGTGCCAGCAGTGAAGCCTCGGGACTCTATGGCTACACCTTC. It encodes CASSEASGLYGYTF. The rearrangement joins TRBV2 to TRBJ1-2, with a weak D call TRBD1 (5 bases). The V gene's germline CDR1 is SNHLY and CDR2 FYNNEI. V shed 0 bases and J shed 4 bases, with 9 bases lying between them. There are 14 residues in the CDR3.

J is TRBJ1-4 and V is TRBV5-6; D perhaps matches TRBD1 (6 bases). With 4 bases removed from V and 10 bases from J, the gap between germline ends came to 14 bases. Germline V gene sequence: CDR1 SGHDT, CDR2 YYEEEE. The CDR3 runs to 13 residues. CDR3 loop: CASSHGGAVKLFF. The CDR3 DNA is TGTGCCAGCAGCCATGGGGGGGCCGTAAAACTGTTTTTT.